What follows is one T cell receptor beta chain and its context. The data derive from a study of cytomegalovirus exposure and HLA in healthy donors. PCR was performed using 60 Vbeta and 13 Jbeta primers. The repertoire was sequenced with immunoSEQ multiplex PCR; TCRdb's copy has only in-frame clones and lacks some. Of fewer than 150,000 clones listed, approximately 67% were seen once; the top ten hold about 8.5%. The sequenced sample was PBMCs. The clonotype comes from a man between 18 and 29 years old in good health and CMV-seropositive.

CDR3 residues: CASSRDSGGNNEQFF. CDR3 coding DNA: TGCGCCAGCAGCCGGGATAGCGGGGGGAACAATGAGCAGTTCTTC. The chain carries TRBV4-1 and TRBJ2-1; 10 nucleotides align to TRBD2. Germline CDR1 MGHRA, CDR2 YSYEKL. After removal of 4 bases from V and 5 bases from J, the junction contained 5 bases not matched to a gene. The CDR3 loop spans 15 amino acids.